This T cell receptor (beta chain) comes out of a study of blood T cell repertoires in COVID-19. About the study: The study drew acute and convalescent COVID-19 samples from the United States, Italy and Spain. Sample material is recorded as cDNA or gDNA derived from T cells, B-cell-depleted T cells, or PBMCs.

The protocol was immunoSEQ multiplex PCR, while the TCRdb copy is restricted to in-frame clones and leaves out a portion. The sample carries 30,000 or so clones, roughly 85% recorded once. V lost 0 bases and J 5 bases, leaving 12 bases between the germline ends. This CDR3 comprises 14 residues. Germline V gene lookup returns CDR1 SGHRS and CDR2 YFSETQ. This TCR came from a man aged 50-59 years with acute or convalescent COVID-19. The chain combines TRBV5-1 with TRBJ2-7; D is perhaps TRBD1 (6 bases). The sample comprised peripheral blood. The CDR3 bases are TGCGCCAGCAGCTTGGGATTTGGGGGCGACGAGCAGTACTTC. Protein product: CASSLGFGGDEQYF.